This T cell receptor (beta chain) stems from a study of T cell responses to AZD1222 COVID-19 vaccine. Clones were read by immunoSEQ multiplex PCR, and TCRdb kept only the in-frame ones, dropping some. The sample has just under 95,000 clones, about nine tenths seen once. Findings and caveats of the study: The study sampled repertoires only after the peak T cell response.

V gave up 1 base and J gave up 3 bases; unmatched junction bases: 9. This CDR3 is 16 amino acids long. The V gene's germline CDR1 is SGHRS and CDR2 YFSETQ. As concerns this clone: Its matching antigen is unknown.

The input for sequencing was peripheral blood, taken on day 0 of AZD1222 vaccination. The clonotype comes from an adult in good health. The V call is TRBV5-1, the J call TRBJ2-7, with 8 bases identical to TRBD2. In nucleotides, the CDR3 is TGCGCCAGCAGCTTGAGTAGGACGGGGGGGTTCTACGAGCAGTACTTC. It yields the protein CASSLSRTGGFYEQYF.